These 32 T cell receptor delta chains share one sample of origin, sequenced in a study of gamma-delta chains in newborns, infants, children. With CATT, TCRdb re-called clones from the reads. The sample holds about 4,000 delta-chain clones, about 45% seen once. The sample was blood, taken at week 6. The receptor set was obtained from a child who was a newborn, infant or young child, either healthy, febrile or measles-vaccinated (not recorded which).

This clone is labeled large. The chain couples TRDV2 to TRDJ1; TRDD3 agrees at 9 bases. Germline trimming cut 3 bases from V and 6 bases from J; bases unmatched to any gene: 10. Germline V gene lookup returns CDR1 GEAIGNYY and CDR2 EKD. CDR3 size: 15 residues. For the CDR3, the DNA is TGTGCCTGTGACCGACTGGGGGAACTGAGTTATAAACTCATCTTT. This encodes CACDRLGELSYKLIF.

This clone showed up just a few times. A read error likely explains this, since a far larger clone differs by one base. The chain is built from TRDV3 and TRDJ1; the D gene is possibly TRDD2 (5 bases). Germline V gives CDR1 TVYSNPD, CDR2 GDNSRS (reference sequence). The CDR3 runs to 15 residues. V lost 0 bases and J lost 3, with 17 bases in between. The CDR3 nucleotides read TGTGCCTTTAGCCTACTGTTAGTTATCTCCGATAAACTCATCTTT. Its protein is CAFSLLLVISDKLIF.

The CDR3 reads CACDTLGDLRGKTAQLFF. CDR3 nucleotide sequence: TGTGCCTGTGACACCCTGGGGGACCTTCGGGGGAAGACAGCACAACTCTTCTTT. The chain employs TRDV2 and TRDJ2; 8 bases map to TRDD3. Germline V gives CDR1 GEAIGNYY, CDR2 EKD. CDR3 length equals 18 residues. V was pared by 0 bases and J by 4 bases, with 12 bases of the junction left unmatched.

The chain carries TRDV1 and TRDJ1; the match to TRDD3 covers 8 bases. Trimming removed 3 bases from V and 3 bases from J; junction bases left unmatched: 12. CDR3 length: 17 residues. Germline lookup yields CDR1 TSWWSYY and CDR2 QGS. CDR3 coding DNA: TGTGCTCTTGGGGACCCCTCTTCTGAGGGATACGCCGATAAACTCATCTTT. It translates to CALGDPSSEGYADKLIF.

This clone counts as large. The chain is built from TRAV29/DV5 and TRDJ1; 12 bases align to TRDD3. The CDR3 consists of 16 residues. Per the germline V gene, CDR1 is NSMFDY and CDR2 is ISSIKDK. V dropped 1 base and J dropped 5; count of bases not matched to a gene: 9. The CDR3 DNA is TGTGCAGCAAGCCCCGGTACTGGGGGATACAAAGATAAACTCATCTTT. Protein product: CAASPGTGGYKDKLIF.

Points on this clone: One base away lies a much larger clone, so this may be a sequencing read error. The rearrangement joins TRDV2 to TRDJ1; no reliable D call. CDR1 and CDR2 (germline): GEAIGNYY, EKD. There are 16 residues in the CDR3. Trimming took 0 bases from V and 0 from J, leaving 13 bases between them. In nucleotides, the CDR3 is TGTGCCTGTGACACCGTAGGATTCGGGGACACCGATAAACTCATCTTT. It specifies CACDTVGFGDTDKLIF.

This clone was observed a handful of times. A much larger clone differs by one base, so this may be a read error. This chain joins TRDV2 and TRDJ1; unclear D gene. CDR1 and CDR2 (germline): GEAIGNYY, EKD. With 0 bases removed from V and 0 bases from J, the gap between germline ends came to 10 bases. The CDR3 totals 15 residues. The CDR3 spells CACDTGWDNTDKLIF. CDR3 sequence (DNA): TGTGCCTGTGACACCGGTTGGGACAACACCGATAAACTCATCTTT.

This clone was seen a handful of times. V is TRDV1 and J is TRDJ1; 9 bases are shared with TRDD3. The V gene's germline CDR1 is TSWWSYY and CDR2 QGS. There are 18 residues in the CDR3. V trimming: 0 bases; J trimming: 2 bases; junction bases outside the gene matches: 10. The CDR3 coding sequence is TGTGCTCTTGGGGAACTGGGGACTGGGGGAGTTTCAACCGATAAACTCATCTTT. Translated: CALGELGTGGVSTDKLIF.

Concerning this clone itself: This clone may be a read error of a much larger clone one base away. The chain recombines TRDV2 with TRDJ3; 11 bases agree with TRDD3. V shed 1 base and J 0 bases; nucleotides not matched to a gene: 1. There are 18 residues in the CDR3. The germline gives CDR1 GEAIGNYY, CDR2 EKD. In DNA, the CDR3 is TGTGCCTGTGACACTGGGGGATACGCCTCCTGGGACACCCGACAGATGTTTTTC. Residues: CACDTGGYASWDTRQMFF.

Points on this clone: A much larger clonotype is one base distant, so this may be a read error. V is TRDV2 and J is TRDJ1, with 8 bases matching TRDD3. The ends lost 6 bases at V and 3 bases at J; junction bases unmatched: 14. The CDR3 length is 16 residues. Germline V gives CDR1 GEAIGNYY, CDR2 EKD. The CDR3 loop reads CACFLTGGQNADKLIF. The CDR3, as DNA: TGTGCCTGTTTTCTTACTGGGGGTCAGAACGCCGATAAACTCATCTTT.

This sequence joins TRDV1 and TRDJ1; 12 bases align to TRDD3. The CDR3 has 19 residues. With V trimmed by 0 bases and J by 2 bases, 10 bases remained unmatched. The germline gives CDR1 TSWWSYY, CDR2 QGS. In DNA form, the CDR3 reads TGTGCTCTTGGGGAACTAAGGACCTACTGGGGGATACCTACCGATAAACTCATCTTT. It translates to CALGELRTYWGIPTDKLIF.

The chain has TRDV1 and TRDJ3; a possible D gene is TRDD3 (8 bases). Germline values: CDR1 TSWWSYY, CDR2 QGS. V gave up 2 bases and J gave up 1 base, with 27 bases separating them. The CDR3 extends over 23 amino acids. DNA for the CDR3: TGTGCTCTTGGGGAAGGGATGTTCCTACATGTGGGATACGAATCCTGGGACACCCGACAGATGTTTTTC. Translating it yields CALGEGMFLHVGYESWDTRQMFF.

About this clone itself: One base away lies a much larger clone, so this may be a sequencing read error. The chain carries TRAV29/DV5 and TRDJ2; D call uncertain. Germline CDR1 NSMFDY, CDR2 ISSIKDK. Trimming pared 0 bases from V and 0 bases from J, leaving 18 bases between. This CDR3 has 18 residues. DNA for the CDR3: TGTGCAGCAAGCGAAAAGAAAAGCCGGGGTGCTTTGACAGCACAACTCTTCTTT. Translating gives CAASEKKSRGALTAQLFF.

This clone turned up a few times. This chain uses TRDV2 with TRDJ3; 12 nucleotides match TRDD3. Germline CDR1 and CDR2: GEAIGNYY and EKD. V shed 1 base and J 1 base; nucleotides not matched to a gene: 1. The CDR3 runs to 18 residues. CDR3 amino acids: CACDTLGDTSWDTRQMFF. The CDR3 DNA is TGTGCCTGTGACACGCTGGGGGATACGTCCTGGGACACCCGACAGATGTTTTTC.

The genes are TRDV1 and TRDJ1; D uncertain. CDR1 and CDR2 (germline): TSWWSYY, QGS. The CDR3 totals 18 residues. V lost 4 bases, J lost 4 bases, and 25 bases lay in between. The CDR3 DNA reads as TGTGCTCTTGGGGGTCCCACCCCGTTACTAACGTCCATCGATAAACTCATCTTT. Translating it yields CALGGPTPLLTSIDKLIF.

In the case of this clone: This sequence may be a read error, since a much larger clone differs from it by one base. The chain couples TRDV2 to TRDJ1; 10 bases match TRDD3. V was pared by 0 bases and J by 4 bases, with 22 bases of the junction left unmatched. The CDR3 contains 21 residues. Germline V CDR1 and CDR2: GEAIGNYY, EKD. The CDR3, as DNA: TGTGCCTGTGACACCGCCTTCTCGACGTCCTGGGGGATAGCCGAGGTCGATAAACTCATCTTT. As protein: CACDTAFSTSWGIAEVDKLIF.

The genes are TRDV2 and TRDJ3; 7 nucleotides align to TRDD3. CDR3 length equals 22 residues. Trimming cost V 0 bases and J 0 bases; bases outside gene matches: 16. Looked up from germline, CDR1 is GEAIGNYY and CDR2 is EKD. This CDR3 is CACDTAWGSRDYSSWDTRQMFF. As DNA, the CDR3 is TGTGCCTGTGACACCGCCTGGGGGTCACGGGACTATAGCTCCTGGGACACCCGACAGATGTTTTTC.

The V and J genes are TRDV3 and TRDJ1; 9 nucleotides match TRDD3. Looked up from germline, CDR1 is TVYSNPD and CDR2 is GDNSRS (reference sequence). The CDR3 totals 16 residues. Trimming took 2 bases from V and 6 from J; bases not matched to a gene: 16. This chain's CDR3 is CAFSRTKRLGDYKLIF. CDR3 nucleotides: TGTGCCTTTTCACGAACAAAGCGGCTGGGGGATTATAAACTCATCTTT.

By share of the sample, this clone is large. The identical CDR3 is also encoded by other nucleotide sequences in the sample. J is TRDJ3 and V is TRDV2, with a weak D call TRDD3 (5 bases). CDR3 length: 19 residues. Germline-derived CDR1 and CDR2 are GEAIGNYY and EKD. V was clipped by 0 bases and J by 0 bases, with 14 bases between them. The CDR3 region has the DNA TGTGCCTGTGACACCGCGGGGGCCCTTTCCTCCTGGGACACCCGACAGATGTTTTTC. Its translation: CACDTAGALSSWDTRQMFF.

The chain couples TRDV1 to TRDJ1; 13 bases fit TRDD3. The CDR3 loop spans 21 amino acids. With 4 bases clipped from V and 1 base from J, the junction kept 18 bases outside the gene matches. Germline V lookup: CDR1 TSWWSYY, CDR2 QGS. CDR3 sequence (DNA): TGTGCTCTTGGGGCGCATTTCCTATCGCGACTGGGGGATACGGGCACCGATAAACTCATCTTT. This translates into CALGAHFLSRLGDTGTDKLIF.

As to this clone: A read error may be the cause here, since a much bigger clone is one base away. Distinct nucleotide sequences in the sample also encode this CDR3. The chain joins TRDV2 to TRDJ1, with 13 bases that match TRDD3. Germline assignment: CDR1 GEAIGNYY and CDR2 EKD. V shed 0 bases, J shed 0 bases, and the junction held 9 bases outside the gene matches. This CDR3 is 19 amino acids long. The CDR3 nucleotides read TGTGCCTGTGACACCCGGGGGCTACTGGGGGATACGGACACCGATAAACTCATCTTT. Protein sequence: CACDTRGLLGDTDTDKLIF.

This chain links TRDV2 with TRDJ3; D uncertain. The V end was cut by 0 bases, the J end by 1 base, with 6 bases between. The length of the CDR3 is 16 residues. The V gene's germline CDR1 is GEAIGNYY and CDR2 EKD. The CDR3 region has the DNA TGTGCCTGTGACACCTTGGTTTCCTGGGACACCCGACAGATGTTTTTC. Protein product: CACDTLVSWDTRQMFF.

The V and J genes are TRDV1 and TRDJ1; tentative D call: TRDD2 (5 bases). Trimming cost V 4 bases and J 6 bases, with 15 bases left between them. The CDR3 has 14 residues. CDR1 is TSWWSYY and CDR2 is QGS in the germline V gene. The CDR3: CALGVPTFLNKLIF. CDR3 nucleotides: TGTGCTCTTGGGGTCCCTACTTTTTTAAATAAACTCATCTTT.

This clone has just a few counts. The V gene is TRDV2, the J gene TRDJ1; D gene uncertain. The CDR3 is 17 amino acids. The V and J ends lost 2 bases and 0 bases respectively, with 18 bases between them. From germline, CDR1 is GEAIGNYY and CDR2 EKD. As DNA, the CDR3 is TGTGCCTGTGACAAACTATATCCCAATCTCCACACCGATAAACTCATCTTT. It codes for CACDKLYPNLHTDKLIF.

In its sample, this clone is medium-sized. The chain is built from TRDV1 and TRDJ1; the D is unclear. CDR1 is TSWWSYY, CDR2 QGS, per germline. This CDR3 spans 15 amino acids. Trimming pared 3 bases from V and 3 bases from J, leaving 14 bases between. CDR3 DNA sequence: TGTGCTCTTGGGGATAGCCGGGTTCAGGCCGATAAACTCATCTTT. Translating it yields CALGDSRVQADKLIF.

On this clone itself: A much larger clone sits a single nucleotide away, making a read error possible. The same CDR3 arises from other DNA sequences in this sample as well. The chain carries TRDV1 and TRDJ1, with TRDD3 matching 10 bases. Trimming removed 9 bases from V and 0 bases from J; junction bases left unmatched: 25. From germline, CDR1 is TSWWSYY and CDR2 QGS. CDR3 length: 21 amino acids. DNA of the CDR3: TGTGCTCTGGGGAAACTTTACAACCCCCGGGGGATACGCTCGTACACCGATAAACTCATCTTT. Translating it yields CALGKLYNPRGIRSYTDKLIF.

A note on this clone: This clone may be a read error of a much larger clone one base away. The V and J genes are TRDV2 and TRDJ1; 10 nucleotides match TRDD3. The V segment lost 1 base and the J segment 7 bases; nucleotides outside the gene matches: 5. The CDR3 has 14 amino acids. Germline-derived CDR1 and CDR2 are GEAIGNYY and EKD. CDR3 sequence reads: CACDTLGDRAKLIF. The CDR3 bases are TGTGCCTGTGACACGCTGGGGGATAGAGCTAAACTCATCTTT.

This clone came up a few times. The chain uses TRDV2 and TRDJ1; TRDD3 agrees at 10 bases. V was pared by 3 bases and J by 0 bases, with 12 bases of the junction left unmatched. The CDR3 runs to 18 residues. Germline V gene lookup returns CDR1 GEAIGNYY and CDR2 EKD. CDR3 protein: CACDYGLLGDAYTDKLIF. DNA for the CDR3: TGTGCCTGTGACTACGGGTTACTGGGGGATGCTTACACCGATAAACTCATCTTT.

Worth noting for this clone: An end of the junction does not agree with germline; a read error may underlie this. This chain connects TRDV2 to TRDJ3; 11 nucleotides align to TRDD3. Looked up from germline, CDR1 is GEAIGNYY and CDR2 is EKD. This CDR3 contains 19 residues. The CDR3 region is CASTVLGDITSWDTRQMFF. The CDR3 bases are TGTGCCTCTACCGTACTGGGGGATATCACCTCCTGGGACACCCGACAGATGTTCTTC.

This chain uses TRDV3 with TRDJ1; 10 bases align to TRDD3. CDR1 and CDR2 (germline): TVYSNPD, GDNSRS (reference sequence). Trimming took 2 bases from V and 3 from J; bases not matched to a gene: 12. The CDR3 is 16 residues long. The CDR3 nucleotides read TGTGCCTTTCACCCTTTGGGGGGATACGGGGCCGATAAACTCATCTTT. Amino acids: CAFHPLGGYGADKLIF.

This clone was seen a handful of times. This chain uses TRDV1 with TRDJ1; 11 nucleotides agree with TRDD3. CDR1 and CDR2 from the germline V gene are TSWWSYY and QGS. V was clipped by 2 bases and J by 0 bases; unmatched bases: 20. This CDR3 region has 22 residues. The CDR3 spells CALGEEERRSTGGYSYTDKLIF. The CDR3 coding sequence is TGTGCTCTTGGGGAAGAGGAGAGGCGGAGTACTGGGGGATATTCATACACCGATAAACTCATCTTT.

This clone has only a few counts. The genes are TRDV3 and TRDJ1, with TRDD3 matching over 10 bases. Unmatched junction bases numbered 24, after V lost 3 bases and J lost 2 bases. Germline V lookup: CDR1 TVYSNPD, CDR2 GDNSRS (reference sequence). The CDR3 sequence is 20 residues long. The CDR3 spells CAFAHSYYWGIPPRTDKLIF. The CDR3 DNA reads TGTGCCTTCGCCCACAGCTATTACTGGGGGATTCCTCCGAGGACCGATAAACTCATCTTT.